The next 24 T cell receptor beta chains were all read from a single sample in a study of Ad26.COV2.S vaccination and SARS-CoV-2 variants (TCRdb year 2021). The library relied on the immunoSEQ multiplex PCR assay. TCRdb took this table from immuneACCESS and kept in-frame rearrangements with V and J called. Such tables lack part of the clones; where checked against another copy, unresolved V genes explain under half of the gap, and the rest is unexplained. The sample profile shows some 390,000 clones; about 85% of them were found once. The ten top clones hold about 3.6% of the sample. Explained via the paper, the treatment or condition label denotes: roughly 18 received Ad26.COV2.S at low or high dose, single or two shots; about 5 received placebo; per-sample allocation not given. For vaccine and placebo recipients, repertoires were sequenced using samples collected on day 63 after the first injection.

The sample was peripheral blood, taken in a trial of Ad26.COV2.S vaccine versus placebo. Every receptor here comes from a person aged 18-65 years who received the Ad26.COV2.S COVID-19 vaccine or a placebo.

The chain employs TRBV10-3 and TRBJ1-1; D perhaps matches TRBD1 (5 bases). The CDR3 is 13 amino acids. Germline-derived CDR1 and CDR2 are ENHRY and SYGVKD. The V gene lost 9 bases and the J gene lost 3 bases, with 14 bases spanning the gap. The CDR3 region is CAIGRQGDTEAFF. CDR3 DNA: TGTGCCATAGGGCGGCAGGGCGACACTGAAGCTTTCTTT.

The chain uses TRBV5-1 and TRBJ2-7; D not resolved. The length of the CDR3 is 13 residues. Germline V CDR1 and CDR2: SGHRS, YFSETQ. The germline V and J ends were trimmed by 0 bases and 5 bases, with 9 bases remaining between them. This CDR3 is CASSLGAPNEQYF. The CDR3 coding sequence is TGCGCCAGCAGCTTGGGTGCCCCAAACGAGCAGTACTTC.

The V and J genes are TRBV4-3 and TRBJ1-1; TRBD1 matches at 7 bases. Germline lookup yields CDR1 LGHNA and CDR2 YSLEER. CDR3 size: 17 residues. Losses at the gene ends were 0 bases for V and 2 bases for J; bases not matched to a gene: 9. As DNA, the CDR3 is TGCGCCAGCAGCCAAGAAATCTATAAGGGGGCTAACACTGAAGCTTTCTTT. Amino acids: CASSQEIYKGANTEAFF.

The CDR3 DNA is TGCAGCGTCCTGCGGGGAGATACGCAGTATTTT. Amino acid sequence: CSVLRGDTQYF. The chain uses TRBV29-1 and TRBJ2-3; a weak D match, TRBD2 (6 bases). Looked up from germline, CDR1 is SQVTM and CDR2 is ANQGSEA. Between the trimmed V and J ends, which lost 6 bases and 5 bases, there was a span of 9 bases. This CDR3 is 11 amino acids long.

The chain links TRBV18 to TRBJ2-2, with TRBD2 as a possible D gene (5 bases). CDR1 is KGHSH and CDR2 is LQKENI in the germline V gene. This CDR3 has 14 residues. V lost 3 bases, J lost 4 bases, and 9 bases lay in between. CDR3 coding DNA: TGTGCCAGCTCACCGGGGAGTACCACCGGGGAGCTGTTTTTT. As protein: CASSPGSTTGELFF.

CDR3 loop: CASSYGQLTYEQYF. The CDR3 nucleotides read TGTGCCAGCAGTTACGGACAGTTAACCTACGAGCAGTACTTC. The gene calls are TRBV6-6 and TRBJ2-7; maybe TRBD1 (6 bases). V gave up 2 bases and J gave up 2 bases, with 10 bases separating them. Germline CDR1 and CDR2: MNHNY and SVGAGI (reference sequence). The CDR3 is made up of 14 amino acids.

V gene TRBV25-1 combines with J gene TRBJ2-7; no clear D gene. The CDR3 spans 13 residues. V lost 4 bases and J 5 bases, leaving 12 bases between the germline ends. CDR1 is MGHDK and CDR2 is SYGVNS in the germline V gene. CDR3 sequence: CASSVGEFDEQYF. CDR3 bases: TGTGCCAGCAGTGTCGGAGAATTTGACGAGCAGTACTTC.

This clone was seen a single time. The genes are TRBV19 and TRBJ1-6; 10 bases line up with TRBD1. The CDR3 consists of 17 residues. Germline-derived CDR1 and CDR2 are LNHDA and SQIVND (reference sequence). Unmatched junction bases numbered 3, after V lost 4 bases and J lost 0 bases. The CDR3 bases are TGTGCCAGTAGTAATGACAGGGGGCTCTCCTATAATTCACCCCTCCACTTT. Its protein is CASSNDRGLSYNSPLHF. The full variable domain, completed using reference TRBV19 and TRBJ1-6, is DGGITQSPKYLFRKEGQNVTLSCEQNLNHDAMYWYRQDPGQGLRLIYYSQIVNDFQKGDIAEGYSVSREKKESFPLTVTSAQKNPTAFYLCASSNDRGLSYNSPLHFGNGTRLTVT.

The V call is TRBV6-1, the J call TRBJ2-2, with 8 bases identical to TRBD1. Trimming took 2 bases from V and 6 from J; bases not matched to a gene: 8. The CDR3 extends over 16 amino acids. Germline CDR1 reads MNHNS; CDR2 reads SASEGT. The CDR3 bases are TGTGCCAGCAGTGAAAAGACAGGGGATCGGGCCGGGGAGCTGTTTTTT. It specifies CASSEKTGDRAGELFF.

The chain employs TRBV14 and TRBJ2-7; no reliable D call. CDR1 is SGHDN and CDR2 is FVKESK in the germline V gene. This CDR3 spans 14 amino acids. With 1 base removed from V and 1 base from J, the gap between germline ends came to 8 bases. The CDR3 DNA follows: TGTGCCAGCAGCCAAGTAAGCAGTTCCTACGAGCAGTACTTC. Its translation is CASSQVSSSYEQYF.

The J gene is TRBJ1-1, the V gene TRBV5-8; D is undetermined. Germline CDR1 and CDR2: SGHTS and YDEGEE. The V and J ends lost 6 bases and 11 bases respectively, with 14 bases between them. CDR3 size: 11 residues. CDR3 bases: TGTGCCAGCACTGTTGGTATTGTGGCTTTCTTT. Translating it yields CASTVGIVAFF.

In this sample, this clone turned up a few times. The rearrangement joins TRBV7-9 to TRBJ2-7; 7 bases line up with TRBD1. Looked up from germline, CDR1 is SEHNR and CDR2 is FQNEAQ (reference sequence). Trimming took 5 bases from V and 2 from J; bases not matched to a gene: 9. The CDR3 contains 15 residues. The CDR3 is CASSPRTGEAYEQYF. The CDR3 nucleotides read TGTGCCAGCAGCCCTAGGACAGGAGAAGCCTACGAGCAGTACTTC. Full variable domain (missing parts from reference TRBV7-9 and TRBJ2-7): DTGVSQNPRHKITKRGQNVTFRCDPISEHNRLYWYRQTLGQGPEFLTYFQNEAQLEKSRLLSDRFSAERPKGSFSTLEIQRTEQGDSAMYLCASSPRTGEAYEQYFGPGTRLTVT.

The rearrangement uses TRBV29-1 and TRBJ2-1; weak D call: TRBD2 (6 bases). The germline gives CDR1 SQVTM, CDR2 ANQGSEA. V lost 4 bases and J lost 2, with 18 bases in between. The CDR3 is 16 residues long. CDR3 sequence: CSVVITSGRAYNEQFF. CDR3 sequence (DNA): TGCAGCGTTGTGATAACCAGCGGGCGAGCCTACAATGAGCAGTTCTTC.

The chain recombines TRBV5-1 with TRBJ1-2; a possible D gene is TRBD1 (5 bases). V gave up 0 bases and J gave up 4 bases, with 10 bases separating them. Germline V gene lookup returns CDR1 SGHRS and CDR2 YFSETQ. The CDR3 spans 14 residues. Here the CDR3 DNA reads TGCGCCAGCAGCTTGGAGGCGACAGTCTATGGCTACACCTTC. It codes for CASSLEATVYGYTF.

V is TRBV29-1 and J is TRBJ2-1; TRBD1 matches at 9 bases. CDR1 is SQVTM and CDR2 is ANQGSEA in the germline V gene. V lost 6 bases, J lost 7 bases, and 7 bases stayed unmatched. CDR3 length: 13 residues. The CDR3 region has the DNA TGCAGCGTGGTCGACAGGGGGGGGAATGAGCAGTTCTTC. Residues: CSVVDRGGNEQFF.

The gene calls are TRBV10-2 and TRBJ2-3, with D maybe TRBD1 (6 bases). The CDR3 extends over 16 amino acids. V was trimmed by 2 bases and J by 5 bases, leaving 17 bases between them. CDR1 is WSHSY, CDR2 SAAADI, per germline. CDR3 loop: CASSETPGATRDTQYF. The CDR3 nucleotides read TGCGCCAGCAGTGAGACCCCAGGGGCTACCCGAGATACGCAGTATTTT.

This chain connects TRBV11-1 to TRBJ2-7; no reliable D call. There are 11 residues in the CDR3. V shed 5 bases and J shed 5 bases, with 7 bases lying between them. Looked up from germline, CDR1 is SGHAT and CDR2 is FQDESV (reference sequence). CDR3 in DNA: TGTGCCAGCAGCCCAGGACACGAGCAGTACTTC. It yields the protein CASSPGHEQYF.

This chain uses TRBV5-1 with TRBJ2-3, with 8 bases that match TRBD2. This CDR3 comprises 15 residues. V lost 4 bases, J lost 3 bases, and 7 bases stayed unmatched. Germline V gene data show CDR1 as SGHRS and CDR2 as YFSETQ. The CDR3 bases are TGCGCCAGCAGCGTCGGGGGGGCGAGAACAGATACGCAGTATTTT. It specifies CASSVGGARTDTQYF. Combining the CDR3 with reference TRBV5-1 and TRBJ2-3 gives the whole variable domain KAGVTQTPRYLIKTRGQQVTLSCSPISGHRSVSWYQQTPGQGLQFLFEYFSETQRNKGNFPGRFSGRQFSNSRSEMNVSTLELGDSALYLCASSVGGARTDTQYFGPGTRLTVL.

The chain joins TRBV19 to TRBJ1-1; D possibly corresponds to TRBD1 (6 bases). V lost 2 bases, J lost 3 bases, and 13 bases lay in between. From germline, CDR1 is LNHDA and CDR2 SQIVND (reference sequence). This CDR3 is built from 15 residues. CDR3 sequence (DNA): TGTGCCAGTAGTATAAGGGCAGGGGCTCACACTGAAGCTTTCTTT. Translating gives CASSIRAGAHTEAFF. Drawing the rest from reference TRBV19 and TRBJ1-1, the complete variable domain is DGGITQSPKYLFRKEGQNVTLSCEQNLNHDAMYWYRQDPGQGLRLIYYSQIVNDFQKGDIAEGYSVSREKKESFPLTVTSAQKNPTAFYLCASSIRAGAHTEAFFGQGTRLTVV.

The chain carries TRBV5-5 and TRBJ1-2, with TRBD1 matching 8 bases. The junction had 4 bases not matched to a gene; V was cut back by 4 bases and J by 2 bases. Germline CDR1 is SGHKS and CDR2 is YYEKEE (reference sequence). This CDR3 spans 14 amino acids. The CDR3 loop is CASSPRTGNYGYTF. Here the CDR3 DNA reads TGTGCCAGCAGCCCCAGGACAGGGAACTATGGCTACACCTTC.

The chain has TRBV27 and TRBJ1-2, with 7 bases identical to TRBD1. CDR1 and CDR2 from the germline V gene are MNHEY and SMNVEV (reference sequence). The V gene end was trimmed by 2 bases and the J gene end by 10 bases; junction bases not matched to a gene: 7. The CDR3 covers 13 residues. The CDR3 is CASSLGSRGDYTF. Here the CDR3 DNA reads TGTGCCAGCAGTTTAGGTAGCAGGGGGGACTACACCTTC.

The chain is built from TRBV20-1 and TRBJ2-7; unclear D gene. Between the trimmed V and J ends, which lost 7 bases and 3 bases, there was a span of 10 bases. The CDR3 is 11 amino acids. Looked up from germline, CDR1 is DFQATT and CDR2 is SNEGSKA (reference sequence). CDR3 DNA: TGCAGTGGTGTAAGGGACTACGAGCAGTACTTC. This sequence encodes CSGVRDYEQYF.

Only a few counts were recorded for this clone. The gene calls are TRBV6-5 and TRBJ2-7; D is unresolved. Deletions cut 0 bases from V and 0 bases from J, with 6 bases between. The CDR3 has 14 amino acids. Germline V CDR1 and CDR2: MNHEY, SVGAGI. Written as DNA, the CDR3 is TGTGCCAGCAGTTACTCGTACAGCTCCTACGAGCAGTACTTC. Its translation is CASSYSYSSYEQYF.

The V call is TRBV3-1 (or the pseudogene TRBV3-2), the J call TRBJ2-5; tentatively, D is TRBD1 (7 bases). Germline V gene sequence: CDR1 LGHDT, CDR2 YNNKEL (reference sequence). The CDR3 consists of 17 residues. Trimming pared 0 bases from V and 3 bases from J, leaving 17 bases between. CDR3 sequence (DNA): TGTGCCAGCAGCCAAGACGGGTCAGGGGGAGGAGAAGAGACCCAGTACTTC. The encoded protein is CASSQDGSGGGEETQYF.